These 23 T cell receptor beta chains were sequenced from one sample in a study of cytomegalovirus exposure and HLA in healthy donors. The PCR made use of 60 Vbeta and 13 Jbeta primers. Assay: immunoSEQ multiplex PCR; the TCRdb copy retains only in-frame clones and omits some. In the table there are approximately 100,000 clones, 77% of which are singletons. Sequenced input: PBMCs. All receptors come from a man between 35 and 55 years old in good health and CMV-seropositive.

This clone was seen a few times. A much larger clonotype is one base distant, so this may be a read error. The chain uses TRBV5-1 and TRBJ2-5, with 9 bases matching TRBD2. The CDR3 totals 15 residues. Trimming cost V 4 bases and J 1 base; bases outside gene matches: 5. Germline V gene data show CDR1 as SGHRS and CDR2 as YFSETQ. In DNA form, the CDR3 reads TGCGCCAGCAGCCAAGCGCGGGGGGGCCAAGAGACCCAGTACTTC. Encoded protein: CASSQARGGQETQYF.

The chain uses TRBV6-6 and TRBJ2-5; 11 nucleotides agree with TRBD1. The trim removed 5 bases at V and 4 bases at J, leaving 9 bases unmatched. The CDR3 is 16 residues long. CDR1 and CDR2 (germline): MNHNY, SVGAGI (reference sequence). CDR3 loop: CASSPSGTGGGETQYF. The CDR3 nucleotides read TGTGCCAGCAGTCCTTCCGGGACAGGGGGAGGAGAGACCCAGTACTTC.

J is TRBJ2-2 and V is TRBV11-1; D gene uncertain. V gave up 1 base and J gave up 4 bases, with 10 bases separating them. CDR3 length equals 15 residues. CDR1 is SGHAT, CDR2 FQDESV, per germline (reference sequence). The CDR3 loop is CASSLDVTTTGELFF. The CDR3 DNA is TGTGCCAGCAGCTTAGACGTAACTACCACCGGGGAGCTGTTTTTT.

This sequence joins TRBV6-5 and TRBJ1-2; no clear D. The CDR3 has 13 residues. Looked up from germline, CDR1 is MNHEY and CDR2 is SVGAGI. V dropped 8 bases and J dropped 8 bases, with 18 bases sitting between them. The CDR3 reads CASLHAGDTGYTF. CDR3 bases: TGTGCCAGCCTCCATGCGGGAGATACGGGCTACACCTTC.

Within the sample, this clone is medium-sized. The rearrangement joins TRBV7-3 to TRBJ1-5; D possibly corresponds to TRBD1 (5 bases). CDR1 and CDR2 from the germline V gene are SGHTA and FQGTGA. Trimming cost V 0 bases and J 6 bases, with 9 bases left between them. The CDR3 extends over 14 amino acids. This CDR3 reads CASSLTGVGQPQHF. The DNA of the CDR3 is TGTGCCAGCAGCTTAACAGGGGTAGGTCAGCCCCAGCATTTT.

CDR3 amino acids: CASSPTRQNTGELFF. DNA of the CDR3: TGTGCCAGCAGCCCAACGAGGCAGAACACCGGGGAGCTGTTTTTT. This sequence joins TRBV7-2 and TRBJ2-2; D is uncertain. This CDR3 region has 15 residues. Per the germline V gene, CDR1 is SGHTA and CDR2 is FQGNSA. V gave up 5 bases and J gave up 1 base, with 11 bases separating them.

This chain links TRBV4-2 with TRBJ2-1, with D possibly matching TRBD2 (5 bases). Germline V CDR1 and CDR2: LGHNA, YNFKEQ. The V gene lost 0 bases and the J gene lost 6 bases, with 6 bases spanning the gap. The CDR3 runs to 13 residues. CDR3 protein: CASSQDAGNEQFF. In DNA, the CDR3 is TGTGCCAGCAGCCAAGATGCGGGCAATGAGCAGTTCTTC.

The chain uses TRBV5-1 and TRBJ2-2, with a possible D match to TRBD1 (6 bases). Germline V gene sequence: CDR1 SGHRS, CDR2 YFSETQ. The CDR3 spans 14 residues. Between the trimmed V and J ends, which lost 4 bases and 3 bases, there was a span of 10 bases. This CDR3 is CASSQGHYTGELFF. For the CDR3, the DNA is TGCGCCAGCAGCCAGGGACACTACACCGGGGAGCTGTTTTTT. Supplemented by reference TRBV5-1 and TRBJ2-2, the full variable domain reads KAGVTQTPRYLIKTRGQQVTLSCSPISGHRSVSWYQQTPGQGLQFLFEYFSETQRNKGNFPGRFSGRQFSNSRSEMNVSTLELGDSALYLCASSQGHYTGELFFGEGSRLTVL.

The CDR3: CASSRIGTSGDTQYF. The CDR3 nucleotides read TGTGCCAGCAGCCGCATTGGGACATCAGGGGATACGCAGTATTTT. The V gene is TRBV11-2, the J gene TRBJ2-3; D might be TRBD1 (6 bases). The CDR3 is made up of 15 amino acids. Trimming stripped 5 bases from V and 6 bases from J, with 18 bases between. Germline CDR1 is SGHAT and CDR2 is FQNNGV.

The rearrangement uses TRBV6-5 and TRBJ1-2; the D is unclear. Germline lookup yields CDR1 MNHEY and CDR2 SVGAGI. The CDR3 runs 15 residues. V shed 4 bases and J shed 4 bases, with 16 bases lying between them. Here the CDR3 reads CASSSSAVTFYGYTF. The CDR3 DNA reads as TGTGCCAGCAGTTCAAGCGCGGTCACATTCTATGGCTACACCTTC.

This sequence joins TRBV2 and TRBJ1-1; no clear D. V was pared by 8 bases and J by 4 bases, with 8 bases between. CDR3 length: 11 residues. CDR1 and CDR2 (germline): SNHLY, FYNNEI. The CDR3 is CASLVFTEAFF. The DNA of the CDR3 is TGTGCCAGCCTCGTTTTCACTGAAGCTTTCTTT.

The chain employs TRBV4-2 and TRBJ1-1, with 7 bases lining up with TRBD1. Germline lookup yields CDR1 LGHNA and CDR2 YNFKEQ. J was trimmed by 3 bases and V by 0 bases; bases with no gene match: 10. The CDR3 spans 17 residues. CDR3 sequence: CASSQDWADRDDTEAFF. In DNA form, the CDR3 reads TGTGCCAGCAGCCAAGATTGGGCCGACAGGGACGACACTGAAGCTTTCTTT.

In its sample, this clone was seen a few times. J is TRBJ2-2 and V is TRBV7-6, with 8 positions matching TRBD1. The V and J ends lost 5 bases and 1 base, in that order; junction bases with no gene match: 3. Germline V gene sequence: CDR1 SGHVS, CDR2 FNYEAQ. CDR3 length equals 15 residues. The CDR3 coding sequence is TGTGCCAGCAGCCCCGGGACAGGGAACACCGGGGAGCTGTTTTTT. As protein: CASSPGTGNTGELFF.

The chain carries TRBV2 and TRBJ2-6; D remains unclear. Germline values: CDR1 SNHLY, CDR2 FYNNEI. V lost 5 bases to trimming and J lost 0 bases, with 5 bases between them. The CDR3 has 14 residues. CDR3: CASSTTSGANVLTF. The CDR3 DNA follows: TGTGCCAGCAGTACAACCTCTGGGGCCAACGTCCTGACTTTC.

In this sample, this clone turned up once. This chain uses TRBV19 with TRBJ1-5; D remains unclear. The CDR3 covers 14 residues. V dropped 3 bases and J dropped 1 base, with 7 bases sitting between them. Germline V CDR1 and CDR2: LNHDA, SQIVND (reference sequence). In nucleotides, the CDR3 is TGTGCCAGTAGTATTTTAGCGAGCAATCAGCCCCAGCATTTT. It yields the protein CASSILASNQPQHF.

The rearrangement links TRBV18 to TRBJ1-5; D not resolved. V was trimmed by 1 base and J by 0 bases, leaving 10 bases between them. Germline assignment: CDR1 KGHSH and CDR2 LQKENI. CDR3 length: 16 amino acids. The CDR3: CASSPRGLYSNQPQHF. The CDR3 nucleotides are TGTGCCAGCTCACCACGAGGTCTTTATAGCAATCAGCCCCAGCATTTT.

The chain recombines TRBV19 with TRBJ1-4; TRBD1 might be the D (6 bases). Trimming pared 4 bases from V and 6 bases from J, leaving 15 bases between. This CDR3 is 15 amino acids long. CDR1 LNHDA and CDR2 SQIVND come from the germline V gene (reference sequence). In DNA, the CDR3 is TGTGCCAGTAGTAGTAGGACAGCCGGGGATGAAAAACTGTTTTTT. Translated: CASSSRTAGDEKLFF.

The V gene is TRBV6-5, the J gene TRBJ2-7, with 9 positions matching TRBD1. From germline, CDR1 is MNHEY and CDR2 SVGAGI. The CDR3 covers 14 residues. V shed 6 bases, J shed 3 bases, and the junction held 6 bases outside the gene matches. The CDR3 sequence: CASSHRDRDYEQYF. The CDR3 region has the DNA TGTGCCAGCAGCCACCGGGACAGGGACTACGAGCAGTACTTC.

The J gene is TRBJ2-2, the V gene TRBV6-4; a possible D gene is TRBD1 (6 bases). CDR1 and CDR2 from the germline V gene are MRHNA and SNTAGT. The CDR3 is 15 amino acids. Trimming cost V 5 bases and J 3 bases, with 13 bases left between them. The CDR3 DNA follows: TGTGCCAGCAGTCCAGGGGATTTGGACACCGGGGAGCTGTTTTTT. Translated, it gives CASSPGDLDTGELFF.

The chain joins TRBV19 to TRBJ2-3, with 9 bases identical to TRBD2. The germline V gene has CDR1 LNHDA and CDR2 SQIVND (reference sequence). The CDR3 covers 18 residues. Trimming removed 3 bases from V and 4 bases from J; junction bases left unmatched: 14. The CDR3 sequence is CASSIIGRGGRSPDTQYF. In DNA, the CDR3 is TGTGCCAGTAGTATTATAGGGCGGGGGGGCCGAAGTCCAGATACGCAGTATTTT.

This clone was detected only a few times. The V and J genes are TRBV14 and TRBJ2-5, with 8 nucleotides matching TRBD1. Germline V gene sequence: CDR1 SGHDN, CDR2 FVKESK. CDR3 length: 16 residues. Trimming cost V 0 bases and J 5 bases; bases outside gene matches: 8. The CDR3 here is CASSQETGVFKETQYF. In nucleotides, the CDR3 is TGTGCCAGCAGCCAAGAGACAGGGGTTTTTAAGGAGACCCAGTACTTC.

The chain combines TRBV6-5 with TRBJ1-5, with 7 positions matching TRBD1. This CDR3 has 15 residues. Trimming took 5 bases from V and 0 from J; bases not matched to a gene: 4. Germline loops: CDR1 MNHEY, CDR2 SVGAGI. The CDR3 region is CASSPRQGSNQPQHF. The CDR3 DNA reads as TGTGCCAGCAGTCCTCGACAGGGTAGCAATCAGCCCCAGCATTTT.

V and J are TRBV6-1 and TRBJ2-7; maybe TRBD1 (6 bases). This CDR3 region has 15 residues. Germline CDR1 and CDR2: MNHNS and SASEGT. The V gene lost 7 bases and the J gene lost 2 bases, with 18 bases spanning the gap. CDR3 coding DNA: TGTGCCAGCAAGGGTTTCGGACAGCCCACCTACGAGCAGTACTTC. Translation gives CASKGFGQPTYEQYF.